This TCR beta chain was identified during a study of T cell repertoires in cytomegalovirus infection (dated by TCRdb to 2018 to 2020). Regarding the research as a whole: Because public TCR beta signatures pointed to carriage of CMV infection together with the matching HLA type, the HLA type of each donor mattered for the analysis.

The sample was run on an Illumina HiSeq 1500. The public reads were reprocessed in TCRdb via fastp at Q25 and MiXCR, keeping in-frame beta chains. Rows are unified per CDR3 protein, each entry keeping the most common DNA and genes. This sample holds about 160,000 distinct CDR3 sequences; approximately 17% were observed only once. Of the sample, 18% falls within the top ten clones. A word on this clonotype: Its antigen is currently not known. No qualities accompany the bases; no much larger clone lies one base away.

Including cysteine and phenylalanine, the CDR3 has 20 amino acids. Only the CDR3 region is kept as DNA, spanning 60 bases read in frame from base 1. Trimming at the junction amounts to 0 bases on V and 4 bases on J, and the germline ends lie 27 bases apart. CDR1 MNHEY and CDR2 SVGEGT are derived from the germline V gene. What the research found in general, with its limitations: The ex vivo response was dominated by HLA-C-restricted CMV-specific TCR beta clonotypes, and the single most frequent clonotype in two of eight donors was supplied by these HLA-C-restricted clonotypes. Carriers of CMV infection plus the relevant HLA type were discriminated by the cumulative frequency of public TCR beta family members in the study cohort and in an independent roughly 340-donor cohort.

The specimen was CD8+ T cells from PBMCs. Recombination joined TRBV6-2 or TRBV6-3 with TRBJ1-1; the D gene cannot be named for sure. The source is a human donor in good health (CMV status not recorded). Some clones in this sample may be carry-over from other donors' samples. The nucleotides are TGTGCCAGCAGTTACTCGAAAAGAAGCAGGTTTGGCGGAAACGGCACTGAAGCTTTCTTT. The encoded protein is CASSYSKRSRFGGNGTEAFF.